A single sample is the source of the 27 T cell receptor beta chains below, sequenced in a study of molecular identifiers for immune sequencing clone quantification. Each CDR3 protein gets one entry after TCRdb re-called the PCR reads with MiXCR. The sample has a few hundred thousand distinct CDR3 sequences, about a fifth seen once. Sequences were obtained from naive CD8+ T cells from blood, with Jurkat cell RNA spiked in. Subset denoted: FACS-sorted CD8+CD4-CCR7+CD45RA+ naive T cells. The receptors here all came from a human donor in good health. Some libraries in this study had Jurkat cell RNA spiked in.

This clonotype has a handful of counts. V gene TRBV6-5 combines with J gene TRBJ2-7; the D call may be TRBD1 or TRBD2 (5 bases each). This CDR3 is built from 15 residues. Germline values: CDR1 MNHEY, CDR2 SVGAGI. V was shortened by 1 base and J by 4 bases, with 14 bases between the two germline ends. The CDR3 DNA reads as TGTGCCAGCAGTTACTACCGGGACCGAATTTACGAGCAGTACTTC. This translates into CASSYYRDRIYEQYF.

Concerning this clonotype itself: Since a much larger clone is just one base distant, this may be a read error. The chain couples TRBV5-5 to TRBJ2-3, with D possibly TRBD1 on 5 matching bases. Germline CDR1 and CDR2: SGHKS and YYEKEE (reference sequence). The CDR3 is made up of 16 amino acids. The CDR3 sequence is CTSSLWGSLGTDTQYF. CDR3 coding DNA: TGTACCAGCAGCTTGTGGGGCAGCCTCGGCACAGATACGCAGTATTTT.

Many counts were recorded for this clonotype. The chain combines TRBV28 with TRBJ2-6, with D uncertain. The CDR3 covers 14 residues. V shed 3 bases and J shed 2 bases, with 5 bases lying between them. CDR1 MDHEN and CDR2 SYDVKM come from the germline V gene. The CDR3 sequence is CASSLMAGANVLTF. The CDR3, as DNA: TGTGCCAGCAGTTTGATGGCTGGGGCCAACGTCCTGACTTTC.

This clonotype has ten or more counts. This chain joins TRBV7-9 and TRBJ2-5; D is undetermined. Germline CDR1 reads SEHNR; CDR2 reads FQNEAQ (reference sequence). Deletions cut 10 bases from V and 1 base from J, with 10 bases between. This CDR3 is built from 12 residues. CDR3 region: CATEFFQETQYF. The CDR3 region has the DNA TGTGCCACCGAGTTCTTCCAAGAGACCCAGTACTTC.

This clonotype was detected many times. V usage is TRBV7-9 and J usage is TRBJ2-6; tentative D call: TRBD1 (6 bases). The V gene lost 4 bases and the J gene lost 2 bases, with 9 bases spanning the gap. The CDR3 has 15 residues. Looked up from germline, CDR1 is SEHNR and CDR2 is FQNEAQ (reference sequence). CDR3 in amino acids: CASSSTGPGANVLTF. The CDR3 DNA follows: TGTGCCAGCAGCTCAACAGGGCCTGGGGCCAACGTCCTGACTTTC.

This sequence joins TRBV21-1 and TRBJ2-2; the D call in the table, TRBD2, was not verified against the DNA. TRBV21-1 represents a pseudogene. The CDR3 has 21 amino acids. The CDR3, as DNA: TGTGCCAGCAGCAAGCGGCGAACGGGAGGGTCCAAAGGCCGTTACACCGGGGAGCTGTTTTTT. Its protein is CASSKRRTGGSKGRYTGELFF.

A single count supports this clonotype. The CDR3 sequence is CSARDLRARKTQETQYF. In DNA, the CDR3 is TGCAGTGCTAGAGATCTTAGGGCCCGGAAAACCCAAGAGACCCAGTACTTC. The chain is built from TRBV20-1 and TRBJ2-5; D not certain. Trimming took off 0 bases at V and 1 base at J, with 18 bases between the two ends. The CDR3 is 17 residues long. Germline V gene sequence: CDR1 DFQATT, CDR2 SNEGSKA (reference sequence).

This clonotype was detected only a few times. This chain uses TRBV19 with TRBJ2-7, with 8 bases identical to TRBD2. Per the germline V gene, CDR1 is LNHDA and CDR2 is SQIVND (reference sequence). The CDR3 consists of 16 residues. With 6 bases clipped from V and 4 bases from J, the junction kept 14 bases outside the gene matches. CDR3 amino acids: CASSLGSGLAQYEQYF. Written as DNA, the CDR3 is TGTGCCAGTAGCCTAGGGAGCGGACTAGCACAATACGAGCAGTACTTC.

This clonotype appeared a few times. The V call is TRBV24-1, the J call TRBJ1-3; D is undetermined. V was cut by 9 bases and J by 4 bases, with 6 bases left in between. The CDR3 extends over 11 amino acids. Germline CDR1 and CDR2: KGHDR and SFDVKD. CDR3 residues: CATSDGNTIYF. In DNA, the CDR3 is TGTGCCACCTCCGACGGAAACACCATATATTTT.

For this clonotype: A much larger clone lies one base from this, so it may be a read error. CDR3 nucleotides: TGTGCCAGCGGCTCCTGGCCCGGGCTTGTAACAGATACGCAGTATTTT. Translating it yields CASGSWPGLVTDTQYF. The rearrangement joins TRBV11-2 to TRBJ2-3, with no clear D. This CDR3 region has 16 residues. In germline, CDR1 is SGHAT, CDR2 FQNNGV. V lost 8 bases to trimming and J lost 3 bases, with 21 bases between them.

This clonotype was picked up a small number of times. The chain carries TRBV14 and TRBJ2-1; D possibly corresponds to TRBD2 (5 bases). Germline V gives CDR1 SGHDN, CDR2 FVKESK. The CDR3 runs 13 residues. The V gene lost 1 base and the J gene lost 8 bases, with 9 bases spanning the gap. The DNA of the CDR3 is TGTGCCAGCAGCCAAGGTTTCGGGGATGAGCAGTTCTTC. It specifies CASSQGFGDEQFF.

The sample holds a few counts of this clonotype. V usage is TRBV7-9 and J usage is TRBJ1-6; D not certain. In germline, CDR1 is SEHNR, CDR2 FQNEAQ (reference sequence). V shed 1 base and J shed 12 bases, with 7 bases lying between them. The length of the CDR3 is 12 residues. The CDR3, as DNA: TGTGCCAGCAGCTTAGGGCCCGAACCCCTCCACTTT. Translating it yields CASSLGPEPLHF.

Of note for this clonotype: The junction shows a germline mismatch at one end, possibly a read error. The chain joins TRBV27 to TRBJ2-7, with TRBD2 matching over 10 bases. Germline assignment: CDR1 MNHEY and CDR2 SMNVEV (reference sequence). There are 15 residues in the CDR3. The CDR3 DNA sequence: TGTGCCAGCAGACCTACTAGCGGGGCCTCCTACGGGCAGTACTTC. Translation: CASRPTSGASYGQYF.

This clonotype was seen ten or more times. The genes are TRBV14 and TRBJ2-1; 8 nucleotides align to TRBD2. Germline V gene sequence: CDR1 SGHDN, CDR2 FVKESK. This CDR3 is built from 16 residues. With V trimmed by 3 bases and J by 9 bases, 13 bases remained unmatched. CDR3: CASSQGLAGPPGEQFF. The CDR3, as DNA: TGTGCCAGCAGCCAGGGCCTAGCGGGTCCACCTGGTGAGCAGTTCTTC. Complete variable domain (other parts from reference TRBV14 and TRBJ2-1): EAGVTQFPSHSVIEKGQTVTLRCDPISGHDNLYWYRRVMGKEIKFLLHFVKESKQDESGMPNNRFLAERTGGTYSTLKVQPAELEDSGVYFCASSQGLAGPPGEQFFGPGTRLTVL.

The sample holds many counts of this clonotype. The chain recombines TRBV11-2 with TRBJ2-3; 7 bases match TRBD1. The germline CDR1 and CDR2 sequences are SGHAT and FQNNGV. This CDR3 has 18 amino acids. Trimming cost V 1 base and J 3 bases; bases outside gene matches: 13. CDR3 loop: CASSLGPARGLGTDTQYF. DNA for the CDR3: TGTGCCAGCAGCTTAGGTCCCGCGAGGGGGCTGGGAACAGATACGCAGTATTTT.

The chain has TRBV4-3 and TRBJ1-5, with D perhaps matching TRBD1 (6 bases). The germline V gene has CDR1 LGHNA and CDR2 YSLEER. The V end was cut by 0 bases, the J end by 0 bases, with 15 bases between. This CDR3 is built from 18 residues. The CDR3 DNA reads as TGCGCCAGCAGCCAAGATACCCCCGACAGGTATAGCAATCAGCCCCAGCATTTT. Protein sequence: CASSQDTPDRYSNQPQHF.

CDR3 region: CASSHRRPPDEQFF. CDR3 coding DNA: TGCGCCAGCAGCCATCGGAGGCCTCCGGATGAGCAGTTCTTC. The V and J genes are TRBV4-3 and TRBJ2-1; possible D gene TRBD2, 5 bases. From germline, CDR1 is LGHNA and CDR2 YSLEER. Trimming took 3 bases from V and 8 from J, leaving 14 bases between them. The CDR3 is 14 residues long.

On this clonotype: A much larger clone differs by one base, so this may be a read error. The rearrangement joins TRBV28 to TRBJ2-1, with 10 bases matching TRBD2. This CDR3 spans 18 amino acids. Germline lookup yields CDR1 MDHEN and CDR2 SYDVKM. CDR3 DNA sequence: TGTACCAGCAGTCCACTTAACGGAGCGGGAGGGCCGGGGAATGAGCAGTTCTTC. It yields the protein CTSSPLNGAGGPGNEQFF.

The rearrangement uses TRBV5-3 and TRBJ2-1, with 9 bases fitting TRBD1. TRBV5-3 is known as an ORF, though its function is uncertain. The CDR3 length is 19 residues. Losses at the gene ends were 8 bases for V and 3 bases for J; bases not matched to a gene: 21. Here the CDR3 reads CASGLGLGVPGQGYNEQFF. DNA of the CDR3: TGTGCCAGCGGCTTGGGGCTTGGGGTACCGGGACAGGGCTACAATGAGCAGTTCTTC.

The J gene is TRBJ1-4, the V gene TRBV9, with D tentatively TRBD1 (5 bases). The V end lost 2 bases, the J end lost 3 bases, and 11 bases lay between the germline ends. There are 15 residues in the CDR3. CDR1 is SGDLS, CDR2 YYNGEE, per germline. The CDR3 reads CASSVAGTSNEKLFF. CDR3 coding DNA: TGTGCCAGCAGCGTGGCCGGGACTTCTAATGAAAAACTGTTTTTT.

A word on this clonotype: An end of the junction differs from the germline gene, which may be a read error. DNA for the CDR3: TGTGCCAGTAGTGCGTTAGGCGTTTACGAGCGGTACTTC. This encodes CASSALGVYERYF. V and J are TRBV19 and TRBJ2-7; D not resolved. The CDR3 loop spans 13 amino acids. Germline V gene data show CDR1 as LNHDA and CDR2 as SQIVND (reference sequence).

This clonotype was detected a few times. The gene calls are TRBV20-1 and TRBJ1-5, with D maybe TRBD1 (6 bases). V was shortened by 0 bases and J by 0 bases, with 15 bases between the two germline ends. In germline, CDR1 is DFQATT, CDR2 SNEGSKA (reference sequence). This CDR3 is built from 17 residues. The CDR3 is CSARESWDKISNQPQHF. The CDR3 DNA reads TGCAGTGCTAGAGAGTCTTGGGACAAGATTAGCAATCAGCCCCAGCATTTT.

With respect to this clonotype: A much larger clone is a single base away; this may be a read error. CDR3 bases: TGTGCCGGCAGCTTAGTGCGGAAACCCTACGAGCAGTACTTC. This sequence encodes CAGSLVRKPYEQYF. This chain joins TRBV7-9 and TRBJ2-7, with D unclear. The germline CDR1 and CDR2 sequences are SEHNR and FQNEAQ (reference sequence). The CDR3 totals 14 residues.

The CDR3 DNA reads TGTGCCAGCAGCTCTCGGGGGGCCCATACTTCTGGAAACACCATATATTTT. Translated, it gives CASSSRGAHTSGNTIYF. The chain employs TRBV11-2 and TRBJ1-3; the D gene is possibly TRBD1 (6 bases). Germline loops: CDR1 SGHAT, CDR2 FQNNGV. CDR3 size: 17 residues. V dropped 4 bases and J dropped 1 base, with 17 bases sitting between them.

As to this clonotype: The junction differs from germline at one of its ends, possibly a read error. The rearrangement joins TRBV27 to TRBJ1-1; D is unresolved. The germline V gene has CDR1 MNHEY and CDR2 SMNVEV (reference sequence). The CDR3 has 13 amino acids. The CDR3 loop reads CTSSLSVVTEAFF. CDR3 nucleotide sequence: TGTACCAGCAGTTTATCGGTAGTGACTGAAGCTTTCTTT.

The chain has TRBV2 and TRBJ1-4; possibly TRBD1 for D (6 bases). Germline V gives CDR1 SNHLY, CDR2 FYNNEI. This CDR3 spans 16 amino acids. V lost 2 bases to trimming and J lost 1 base, with 11 bases between them. The CDR3 region has the DNA TGTGCCAGCAGTGAACGGCGACAGGAAACTAATGAAAAACTGTTTTTT. Amino acid sequence: CASSERRQETNEKLFF.

This clonotype was seen just once. One base away lies a much larger clone, so this may be a sequencing read error. Since no conserved phenylalanine or tryptophan closes the CDR3, a read error is the likely cause. The J gene is TRBJ2-5, the V gene TRBV7-9; 9 bases align to TRBD1. Germline V gene sequence: CDR1 SEHNR, CDR2 FQNEAQ (reference sequence). The V and J ends lost 6 bases and 5 bases, in that order; junction bases with no gene match: 7. The CDR3 has 14 residues. CDR3 in amino acids: CASRKRTGAETQYL. CDR3 nucleotide sequence: TGTGCCAGCAGGAAAAGGACAGGGGCGGAGACCCAGTACCTC.